These 12 T cell receptor beta chains share one sample of origin, sequenced in a study of blood T cells in healthy people across ages. The use of a sample-barcoded 5' primer and a J-beta primer mix characterized a second PCR of 7 to 11 cycles. In TCRdb, the 5' RACE reads were re-called with MiXCR into one record per CDR3 protein. The sample lists 1.5 million to 2 million distinct CDR3 sequences; around half were seen once. The material sequenced was blood. The receptors originated from a middle-aged woman in good health.

The chain joins TRBV5-1 to TRBJ2-7; 9 bases fit TRBD2. The J call is uncertain, as TRBJ2-5 better fits the DNA end. CDR1 is SGHRS and CDR2 is YFSETQ in the germline V gene. The CDR3 totals 19 residues. The CDR3 sequence: CASSYQPRSGGGALETQYF. CDR3 sequence (DNA): TGCGCCAGCAGCTACCAGCCCAGGTCGGGCGGGGGGGCCCTTGAGACCCAGTACTTC.

This chain links TRBV7-9 with TRBJ1-2; TRBD1 aligns across 7 bases. The germline gives CDR1 SEHNR, CDR2 FQNEAQ (reference sequence). The length of the CDR3 is 14 residues. J lost 4 bases, V lost 4 bases, and 6 bases had no gene match. The CDR3 DNA follows: TGTGCCAGCAGCTACGATCGGGACAGCTATGGCTACACCTTC. Encoded protein: CASSYDRDSYGYTF.

The chain employs TRBV4-2 and TRBJ1-1, with D uncertain. The CDR3 length is 15 residues. V lost 4 bases and J 11 bases, leaving 23 bases between the germline ends. Per the germline V gene, CDR1 is LGHNA and CDR2 is YNFKEQ. This chain's CDR3 is CASSLRPAKDTRAFF. CDR3 in DNA: TGTGCCAGCAGCCTCCGGCCTGCCAAGGATACCAGGGCTTTCTTT.

This clonotype has just a few counts. The chain recombines TRBV29-1 with TRBJ2-3, with 10 positions matching TRBD2. The CDR3 is 14 residues long. CDR1 and CDR2 (germline): SQVTM, ANQGSEA. Losses at the gene ends were 3 bases for V and 8 bases for J; bases not matched to a gene: 8. The chain's CDR3 is CSVDEAGGLITQYF. The CDR3 coding sequence is TGCAGCGTTGACGAAGCGGGGGGGCTAATTACGCAGTATTTT.

The chain is built from TRBV19 and TRBJ2-7; D may be TRBD1 (5 bases). Judging by the DNA end, TRBJ2-5 fits better; the J call may be wrong. Germline CDR1 LNHDA, CDR2 SQIVND (reference sequence). The CDR3 consists of 14 residues. The CDR3 bases are TGTGCCAGCGCCAGGGTACCCGACAAAGAGACCCAGTACTTC. Amino acids: CASARVPDKETQYF.

The J gene is TRBJ2-1, the V gene TRBV27; 7 nucleotides align to TRBD1. There are 12 residues in the CDR3. V lost 6 bases and J lost 8; bases outside the gene matches: 4. CDR1 and CDR2 (germline): MNHEY, SMNVEV (reference sequence). The CDR3 DNA follows: TGTGCCAGCAGACTTACAGGGGATGAGCAGTTCTTC. Translating it yields CASRLTGDEQFF.

This clonotype was picked up a small number of times. This chain connects TRBV19 to TRBJ2-3, with D uncertain. Trimming took 0 bases from V and 1 from J, leaving 5 bases between them. CDR3 size: 14 residues. Germline V lookup: CDR1 LNHDA, CDR2 SQIVND (reference sequence). The CDR3 sequence is CASSIDRGTDTQYF. In DNA, the CDR3 is TGTGCCAGTAGTATAGATCGGGGCACAGATACGCAGTATTTT.

This chain links TRBV29-1 with TRBJ2-1; 10 nucleotides agree with TRBD2. The germline V gene encodes CDR1 SQVTM and CDR2 ANQGSEA. The CDR3 is 18 amino acids. V was pared by 2 bases and J by 3 bases, with 13 bases of the junction left unmatched. The CDR3 loop reads CSVERILAAGGNYNEQFF. The CDR3 nucleotides are TGCAGCGTTGAACGAATTCTGGCAGCGGGAGGGAACTACAATGAGCAGTTCTTC.

A few counts support this clonotype. This chain connects TRBV7-2 to TRBJ1-2; D is uncertain. Germline loops: CDR1 SGHTA, CDR2 FQGNSA. The CDR3 consists of 14 residues. Trimming removed 0 bases at V and 2 bases at J, with 7 bases between. CDR3 in DNA: TGTGCCAGCAGCTTAGCGCCAGAAAACTATGGCTACACCTTC. It translates to CASSLAPENYGYTF.

This clonotype was seen just once. The chain employs TRBV20-1 and TRBJ2-1; D unresolved. V lost 2 bases to trimming and J lost 13 bases, with 18 bases between them. The length of the CDR3 is 13 residues. Germline CDR1 is DFQATT and CDR2 is SNEGSKA (reference sequence). The CDR3 loop reads CSARTSPEETQFF. CDR3 bases: TGCAGTGCTAGAACGTCTCCAGAAGAGACCCAGTTCTTC.

The table lists this clonotype with a few counts. The CDR3 is CASSRPRGSSGANVLTF. CDR3 bases: TGCGCCAGCAGCAGACCCCGCGGAAGCTCTGGGGCCAACGTCCTGACTTTC. This rearrangement joins TRBV4-1 to TRBJ2-6; D remains unclear. The CDR3 runs 17 residues. Germline loops: CDR1 MGHRA, CDR2 YSYEKL. V lost 5 bases and J 0 bases, leaving 14 bases between the germline ends.

The chain carries TRBV9 and TRBJ2-1, with D possibly matching TRBD2 (5 bases). The CDR3 has 14 residues. The germline gives CDR1 SGDLS, CDR2 YYNGEE. Deletions cut 6 bases from V and 6 bases from J, with 16 bases between. CDR3 in amino acids: CASNLDEGGNEQFF. The CDR3 DNA follows: TGTGCCAGCAACTTGGACGAGGGTGGCAATGAGCAGTTCTTC.